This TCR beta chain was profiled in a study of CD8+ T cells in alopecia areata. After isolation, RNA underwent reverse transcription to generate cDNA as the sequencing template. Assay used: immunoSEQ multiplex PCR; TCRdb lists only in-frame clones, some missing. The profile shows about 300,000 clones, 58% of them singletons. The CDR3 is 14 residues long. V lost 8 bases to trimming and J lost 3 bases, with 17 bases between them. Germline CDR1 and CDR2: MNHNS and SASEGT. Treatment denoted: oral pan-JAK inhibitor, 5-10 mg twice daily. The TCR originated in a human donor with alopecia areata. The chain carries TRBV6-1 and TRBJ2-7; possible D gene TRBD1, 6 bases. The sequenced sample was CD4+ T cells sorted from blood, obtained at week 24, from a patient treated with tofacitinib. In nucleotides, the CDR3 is TGTGCCAGCGGCTTTTTACAGGGTAACTACGAGCAGTACTTC. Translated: CASGFLQGNYEQYF.